This entry is about one T cell receptor beta chain. This could be a read error, since a much larger clone is one nucleotide away. This entry is derived from a study of T cells after yellow fever vaccination. A process of 5'RACE template switching, which added a universal primer site and UMIs, was used to make TCR cDNA. TCRdb analysed the 5' RACE reads with MiXCR anew, one entry per CDR3 protein. The sample includes about 250,000 distinct CDR3 sequences, about 3.9% of them seen just once. The CDR3 contains 16 residues. CDR1 and CDR2 from the germline V gene are LNHDA and SQIVND (reference sequence). The rearrangement joins TRBV19 to TRBJ2-3, with D maybe TRBD2 (6 bases). The TCR comes from a man between 18 and 35 years old who received the YFV17D yellow fever vaccine. Sample: PBMCs, taken 15 days after the yellow fever booster vaccination. Here the CDR3 reads CAGSQKGPAGTDTQYF. CDR3 in DNA: TGTGCCGGTAGTCAAAAGGGACCGGCGGGGACAGATACGCAGTATTTT.